The 25 T cell receptor beta chains given below trace back to one sample, sequenced in a study of identical twins. TCRdb re-derived calls from the 5' RACE reads in MiXCR, one entry per CDR3 protein. The table includes about 430,000 distinct CDR3 sequences, approximately 17% detected once. The sequenced sample was naive T cells sorted from blood. The receptor set was obtained from a man aged 50 or older in good health.

This clonotype was seen at least ten times. J is TRBJ1-3 and V is TRBV7-2, with TRBD1 matching 8 bases. The CDR3 spans 14 residues. Germline CDR1 is SGHTA and CDR2 is FQGNSA. V lost 4 bases and J lost 7; bases outside the gene matches: 6. In DNA form, the CDR3 reads TGTGCCAGCAGCTCTGGGACAGGTCGCAACACCATATATTTT. Its protein is CASSSGTGRNTIYF.

This sequence joins TRBV20-1 and TRBJ2-1, with D unclear. CDR3 length: 14 residues. V lost 6 bases to trimming and J lost 8 bases, with 20 bases between them. Germline CDR1 reads DFQATT; CDR2 reads SNEGSKA (reference sequence). The CDR3 nucleotides read TGCAGTGCGCCGCCGGGCGCCCAACGGTATGAGCAGTTCTTC. Amino acids: CSAPPGAQRYEQFF.

The chain recombines TRBV29-1 with TRBJ2-1; 15 bases fit TRBD2. Germline CDR1 is SQVTM and CDR2 is ANQGSEA. The CDR3 consists of 17 residues. V shed 6 bases, J shed 8 bases, and the junction held 14 bases outside the gene matches. The CDR3 protein is CSVALLSGLAGGDEQFF. The CDR3 DNA reads TGCAGCGTAGCCCTCCTGTCGGGACTAGCGGGAGGCGATGAGCAGTTCTTC.

This clonotype was counted a few times. The V gene is TRBV4-3, the J gene TRBJ1-4, with D hard to call. The V gene lost 0 bases and the J gene lost 4 bases, with 12 bases spanning the gap. The V gene's germline CDR1 is LGHNA and CDR2 YSLEER. This CDR3 has 16 amino acids. This CDR3 reads CASSQDTPANNEKLFF. CDR3 sequence (DNA): TGCGCCAGCAGCCAAGATACGCCAGCAAATAATGAAAAACTGTTTTTT.

This clonotype was counted ten times or more. The chain has TRBV5-1 and TRBJ2-4; D is perhaps TRBD1 (6 bases). The V end lost 7 bases, the J end lost 0 bases, and 23 bases lay between the germline ends. The CDR3 contains 18 residues. From germline, CDR1 is SGHRS and CDR2 YFSETQ. The chain's CDR3 is CASGEDRTGTIAKNIQYF. The CDR3 bases are TGCGCCAGCGGGGAAGACAGGACCGGGACCATAGCCAAAAACATTCAGTACTTC.

This clonotype showed up just a few times. This chain uses TRBV5-1 with TRBJ1-6; D is possibly TRBD1 (5 bases). The germline V gene encodes CDR1 SGHRS and CDR2 YFSETQ. This CDR3 spans 15 amino acids. V gave up 4 bases and J gave up 7 bases, with 15 bases separating them. The DNA for the CDR3 is TGCGCCAGCAGCCCCTCGGGGACGACAAATTCACCCCTCCACTTT. As protein: CASSPSGTTNSPLHF.

The sample holds many counts of this clonotype. The V call is TRBV12-3 or TRBV12-4, the J call TRBJ2-3, with D unresolved. Trimming removed 1 base at V and 6 bases at J, with 14 bases between. The CDR3 is 15 residues long. CDR3 bases: TGTGCCAGCAGTTTAGGTGGCGTGGGGTCGGATACGCAGTATTTT. Translated, it gives CASSLGGVGSDTQYF.

CDR3 in amino acids: CASSQGLGLGDEQYF. The CDR3 DNA reads as TGTGCCAGCAGCCAAGGCTTGGGACTGGGGGACGAGCAGTACTTC. V and J are TRBV4-2 and TRBJ2-7, with D perhaps matching TRBD2 (6 bases). The CDR3 covers 15 residues. V was pared by 1 base and J by 5 bases, with 15 bases between. The germline V gene has CDR1 LGHNA and CDR2 YNFKEQ.

The V gene is TRBV6-1, the J gene TRBJ2-3, with 9 bases fitting TRBD2. The CDR3 contains 13 residues. Germline V gene sequence: CDR1 MNHNS, CDR2 SASEGT. Written as DNA, the CDR3 is TGTGTCTCGGCTAGCGGGGGCACAGATACGCAGTATTTT. Translated, it gives CVSASGGTDTQYF.

At least ten counts were recorded for this clonotype. The V and J genes are TRBV4-3 and TRBJ2-1, with D possibly being TRBD2 (6 bases). Per germline, CDR1 LGHNA and CDR2 YSLEER. The CDR3 runs to 19 residues. V lost 3 bases, J lost 0 bases, and 21 bases lay in between. The CDR3 spells CASSHRDSLALSSYNEQFF. The CDR3, as DNA: TGCGCCAGCAGCCATCGGGACTCGCTTGCCCTCAGCTCCTACAATGAGCAGTTCTTC.

Remarks on this clonotype: A single base separates this from a much larger clone, so it may be a read error. The chain employs TRBV29-1 and TRBJ1-2, with 9 bases that match TRBD1. CDR1 SQVTM and CDR2 ANQGSEA come from the germline V gene. The CDR3 length is 14 residues. The V segment lost 0 bases and the J segment 12 bases; nucleotides outside the gene matches: 11. The CDR3 is CSVEDQTGGWGHTF. As DNA, the CDR3 is TGCAGCGTTGAAGATCAGACAGGGGGTTGGGGCCACACCTTC.

This sequence joins TRBV4-2 and TRBJ1-1, with D unresolved. The CDR3 extends over 17 amino acids. CDR1 LGHNA and CDR2 YNFKEQ come from the germline V gene. V lost 0 bases, J lost 2 bases, and 16 bases lay in between. CDR3 protein: CASSQDSRRQTNTEAFF. The CDR3 bases are TGTGCCAGCAGCCAAGATAGTAGACGGCAGACCAACACTGAAGCTTTCTTT.

In this sample, this clonotype turned up many times. The V and J genes are TRBV3-1 and TRBJ2-2, with TRBD2 as a possible D gene (5 bases). Germline CDR1 and CDR2: LGHDT and YNNKEL (reference sequence). This CDR3 is built from 13 residues. V was trimmed by 4 bases and J by 7 bases, leaving 10 bases between them. In nucleotides, the CDR3 is TGTGCCAGCAGCCCACTAGACGGCGGGGAGCTGTTTTTT. As protein: CASSPLDGGELFF. Full variable domain (outside the CDR3, taken from reference TRBV3-1 and TRBJ2-2): DTAVSQTPKYLVTQMGNDKSIKCEQNLGHDTMYWYKQDSKKFLKIMFSYNNKELIINETVPNRFSPKSPDKAHLNLHINSLELGDSAVYFCASSPLDGGELFFGEGSRLTVL.

This clonotype showed up just a few times. The rearrangement links TRBV28 to TRBJ2-1; D not certain. With 1 base removed from V and 1 base from J, the gap between germline ends came to 14 bases. CDR3 length: 17 amino acids. Germline loops: CDR1 MDHEN, CDR2 SYDVKM. In DNA, the CDR3 is TGTGCCAGCAGTTTATTAGGCCGGGTGGGTTCCTACAATGAGCAGTTCTTC. This gives the protein CASSLLGRVGSYNEQFF.

This clonotype was picked up many times. The rearrangement links TRBV11-2 to TRBJ2-1; maybe TRBD2 (5 bases). The germline V and J ends were trimmed by 5 bases and 12 bases, with 11 bases remaining between them. This CDR3 spans 11 amino acids. CDR1 SGHAT and CDR2 FQNNGV come from the germline V gene. CDR3 residues: CASSRGRGQFF. In nucleotides, the CDR3 is TGTGCCAGCAGCCGAGGACGGGGGCAGTTCTTC.

This clonotype was counted only a few times. For the CDR3, the DNA is TGTGCCAGCAGGAGATCCAGGGGATACGAGCAGTACTTC. Translation gives CASRRSRGYEQYF. The chain combines TRBV12-3 or TRBV12-4 with TRBJ2-7; perhaps TRBD1 as D (6 bases). The CDR3 spans 13 residues. Trimming cost V 6 bases and J 4 bases, with 13 bases left between them.

This clonotype appeared a few times. The J gene is TRBJ1-3, the V gene TRBV7-2; possibly TRBD1 for D (6 bases). CDR1 SGHTA and CDR2 FQGNSA come from the germline V gene. The V end lost 1 base, the J end lost 4 bases, and 11 bases lay between the germline ends. The CDR3 has 15 amino acids. This CDR3 is CASSLVTQGGNTIYF. The CDR3 DNA reads TGTGCCAGCAGCTTAGTTACACAGGGCGGAAACACCATATATTTT.

This clonotype was detected ten times or more. This CDR3 reads CSVVSAESYNEQFF. The CDR3 coding sequence is TGCAGCGTTGTCTCAGCTGAGTCCTACAATGAGCAGTTCTTC. The V and J genes are TRBV29-1 and TRBJ2-1; no definite D call. Germline CDR1 reads SQVTM; CDR2 reads ANQGSEA. V lost 4 bases and J lost 1, with 11 bases in between. The CDR3 consists of 14 residues.

This clonotype showed up just a few times. This chain connects TRBV10-3 to TRBJ2-7; no reliable D call. From germline, CDR1 is ENHRY and CDR2 SYGVKD. V gave up 2 bases and J gave up 5 bases, with 10 bases separating them. This CDR3 is built from 13 residues. The CDR3: CAISEGGHHEQYF. For the CDR3, the DNA is TGTGCCATCAGTGAGGGTGGGCATCACGAGCAGTACTTC.

The CDR3 region is CASSFRTGGQTQYF. Written as DNA, the CDR3 is TGTGCCAGCAGTTTCAGGACAGGGGGTCAGACCCAGTACTTC. J is TRBJ2-5 and V is TRBV6-5, with TRBD1 identical over 10 bases. The V gene's germline CDR1 is MNHEY and CDR2 SVGAGI. Trimming took 4 bases from V and 6 from J; bases not matched to a gene: 5. This CDR3 contains 14 residues.

In this sample, this clonotype turned up many times. The chain couples TRBV6-2 or TRBV6-3 to TRBJ2-5; tentatively, D is TRBD2 (6 bases). Germline-derived CDR1 and CDR2 are MNHEY and SVGEGT. CDR3 length: 13 residues. Trimming took off 6 bases at V and 2 bases at J, with 10 bases between the two ends. The CDR3 DNA sequence: TGTGCCAGCAGAATCCGGGGGCAAGAGACCCAGTACTTC. Protein product: CASRIRGQETQYF.

This clonotype was counted many times. The CDR3 DNA follows: TGTGCCAGCAGCCCCCGAAGAGGGTACGAGCAGTACTTC. Translation gives CASSPRRGYEQYF. The chain recombines TRBV4-2 with TRBJ2-7, with a tentative D call TRBD2 (5 bases). This CDR3 is built from 13 residues. Germline values: CDR1 LGHNA, CDR2 YNFKEQ. V lost 4 bases to trimming and J lost 4 bases, with 11 bases between them.

At least ten counts were recorded for this clonotype. The CDR3 loop reads CASSKTVNTGELFF. CDR3 nucleotide sequence: TGTGCCAGCAGTAAGACTGTTAACACCGGGGAGCTGTTTTTT. The chain links TRBV6-2 or TRBV6-3 to TRBJ2-2; D is uncertain. Per the germline V gene, CDR1 is MNHEY and CDR2 is SVGEGT. Trimming cost V 5 bases and J 2 bases, with 9 bases left between them. CDR3 size: 14 residues.

The chain couples TRBV7-2 to TRBJ2-3; tentative D call: TRBD2 (5 bases). The germline gives CDR1 SGHTA, CDR2 FQGNSA. CDR3 length: 13 residues. The ends were cut back, 0 bases at V and 9 bases at J, with 10 bases in the middle. The CDR3: CASSLAGEVTQYF. CDR3 in DNA: TGTGCCAGCAGCTTAGCGGGAGAGGTGACGCAGTATTTT.

This clonotype was seen at least ten times. The gene calls are TRBV10-3 and TRBJ2-1; 7 nucleotides align to TRBD2. V shed 4 bases and J 5 bases; nucleotides not matched to a gene: 5. The CDR3 loop spans 14 amino acids. From germline, CDR1 is ENHRY and CDR2 SYGVKD. The CDR3 sequence is CAISGERGDNEQFF. The CDR3 region has the DNA TGTGCCATCAGTGGAGAGCGGGGCGACAATGAGCAGTTCTTC.